The T cell receptor beta chain described here comes from a study of blood T cell repertoires in COVID-19. About the research overall: Sites across the United States, Italy and Spain contributed samples from acute and convalescent COVID-19. Sample material is recorded as cDNA or gDNA derived from T cells, B-cell-depleted T cells, or PBMCs.

The CDR3 totals 13 residues. V shed 4 bases and J shed 3 bases, with 10 bases lying between them. Germline values: CDR1 SGHNT, CDR2 YYREEE (reference sequence). Seattle's enrolled individuals joined amid active infection and were then monitored longitudinally. As originally analysed: Reference gene primer amplification in the assay estimated nucleated cell counts. TCRdb's copy holds only in-frame clones and misses some; the assay was immunoSEQ multiplex PCR. V and J calls and clone size are as listed in that table; D and trimming were resolved from the DNA. The table has under 250,000 clones, almost 85% seen once. This clone was detected once.

Sequences were obtained from peripheral blood. The chain couples TRBV5-4 to TRBJ2-5, with D possibly matching TRBD2 (6 bases). This TCR derives from a woman aged 65 to 85 with COVID-19, enrolled during active disease. The CDR3 nucleotides read TGTGCCAGCAGCCGCGGGGCGAAAGAGACCCAGTACTTC. Its protein product is CASSRGAKETQYF.